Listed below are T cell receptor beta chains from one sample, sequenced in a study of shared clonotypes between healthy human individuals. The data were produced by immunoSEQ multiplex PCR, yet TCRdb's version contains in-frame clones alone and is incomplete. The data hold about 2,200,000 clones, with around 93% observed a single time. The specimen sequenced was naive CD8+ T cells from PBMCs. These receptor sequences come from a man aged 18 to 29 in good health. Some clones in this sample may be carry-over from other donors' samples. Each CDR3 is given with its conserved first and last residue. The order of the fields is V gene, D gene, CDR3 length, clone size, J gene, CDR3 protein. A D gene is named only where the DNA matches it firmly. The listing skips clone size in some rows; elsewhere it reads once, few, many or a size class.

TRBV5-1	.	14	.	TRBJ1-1	CASSLRPMNTEAFF
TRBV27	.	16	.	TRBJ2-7	CASSLIRTLSSYEQYF
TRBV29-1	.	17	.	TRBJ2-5	CSVIRDHFGQYQETQYF
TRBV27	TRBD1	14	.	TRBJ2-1	CASRGTGRGNEQFF
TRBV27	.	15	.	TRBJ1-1	CASFRDPSPNTEAFF
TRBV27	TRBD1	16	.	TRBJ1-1	CASSQPRQGMNTEAFF
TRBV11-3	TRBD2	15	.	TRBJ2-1	CASSKREGSYNEQFF
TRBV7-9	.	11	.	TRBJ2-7	CASSLQEEQYF
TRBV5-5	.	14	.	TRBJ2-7	CASSLRVKDYEQYF
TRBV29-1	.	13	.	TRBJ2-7	CSVEPGNSYEQYF
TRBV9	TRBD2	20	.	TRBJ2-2	CASSTKTSGNSVANTGELFF
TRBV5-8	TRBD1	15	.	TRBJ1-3	CASSRTGVGGNTIYF
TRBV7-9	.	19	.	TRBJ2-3	CASSPPRTTPDTYTDTQYF
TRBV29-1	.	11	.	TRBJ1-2	CSVGDNYGYTF
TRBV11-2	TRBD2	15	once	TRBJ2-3	CASSASLAVTDTQYF
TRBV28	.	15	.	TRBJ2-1	CASRGVGEADNEQFF
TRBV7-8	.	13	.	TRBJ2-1	CASSLDSVDEQFF
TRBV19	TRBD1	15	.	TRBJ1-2	CASSYLLGQGNGYTF
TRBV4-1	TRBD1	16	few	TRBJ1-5	CASSQEPRGWNQPQHF
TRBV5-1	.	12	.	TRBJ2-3	CASSWKGDTQYF
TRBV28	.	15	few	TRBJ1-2	CASSLVGARGDGYTF
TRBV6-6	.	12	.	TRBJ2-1	CASSYSRDEQFF
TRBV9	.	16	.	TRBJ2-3	CASSVLEVAGTDTQYF
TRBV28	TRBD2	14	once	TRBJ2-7	CASSRLAFTYEQYF
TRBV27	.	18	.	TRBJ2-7	CASSLEPPGRPTSYEQYF
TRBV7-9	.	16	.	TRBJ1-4	CASSSRQIATNEKLFF
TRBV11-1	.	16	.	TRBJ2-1	CASSLSPRDLYNEQFF
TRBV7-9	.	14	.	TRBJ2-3	CATDGIVRGDTQYF
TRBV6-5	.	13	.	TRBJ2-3	CASSYLSTDTQYF
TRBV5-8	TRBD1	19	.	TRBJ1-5	CASNFRTGPGRVSDQPQHF
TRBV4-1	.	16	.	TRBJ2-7	CASSQVNGPGAYEQYF
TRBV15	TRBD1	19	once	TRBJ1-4	CATSRVERDRGRVWEKLFF
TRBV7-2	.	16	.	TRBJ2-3	CASSPARAIITDTQYF
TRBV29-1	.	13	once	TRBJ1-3	CSVNPGDGNTIYF
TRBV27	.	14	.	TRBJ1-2	CASTFLGSGYGYTF
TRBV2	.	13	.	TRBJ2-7	CASSDRQFGEQYF
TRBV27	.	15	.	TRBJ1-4	CASSPPRGSNEKLFF
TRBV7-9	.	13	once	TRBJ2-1	CASKQGQIDEQFF
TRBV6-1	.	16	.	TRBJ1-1	CASSELPPEMNTEAFF
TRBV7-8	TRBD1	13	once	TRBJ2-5	CASGTGYQETQYF
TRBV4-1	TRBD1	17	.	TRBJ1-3	CASSQDNWTGGRNTIYF
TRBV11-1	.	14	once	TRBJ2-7	CASSLEDVRDEQYF
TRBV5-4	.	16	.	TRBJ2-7	CASSYNEMVRTYEQYF
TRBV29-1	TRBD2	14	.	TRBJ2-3	CSPRLAEGTHTQYF
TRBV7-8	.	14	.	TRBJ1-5	CASSSLSANQPQHF
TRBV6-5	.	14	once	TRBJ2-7	CASSYGAESYEQYF
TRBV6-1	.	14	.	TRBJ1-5	CASIYRVSNQPQHF
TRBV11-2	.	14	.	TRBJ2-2	CASSFNLNTGELFF
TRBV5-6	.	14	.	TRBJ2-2	CASSFGGYGGELFF
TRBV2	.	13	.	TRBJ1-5	CAIGEGADQPQHF
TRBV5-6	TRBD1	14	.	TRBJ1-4	CASSLGTGQQKLFF
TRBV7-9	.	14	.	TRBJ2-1	CASSLGRGADEQFF
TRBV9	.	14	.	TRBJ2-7	CASSVGPSSYEQYF
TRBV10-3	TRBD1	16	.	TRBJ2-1	CAISESPRGRVNEQFF
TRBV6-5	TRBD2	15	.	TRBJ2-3	CASSPRAGVPDTQYF
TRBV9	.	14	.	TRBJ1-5	CASNSQGGDQPQHF
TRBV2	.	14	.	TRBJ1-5	CASMGGMSNQPQHF